These T cell receptor beta chains were read from a single sample in a study of cytomegalovirus exposure and HLA in healthy donors. Profiling relied on immunoSEQ multiplex PCR, and the TCRdb table lists in-frame clones only, not all of them. The sample contains 80,000 to 100,000 clones, less than 80% of which appear only once. Specimen: PBMCs. The receptor source for this set is a woman aged 40 to 55 in good health and CMV-seropositive. Each CDR3 is given with its conserved first and last residue. A D gene is named only where the DNA matches it firmly. A row's size may be missing; if present it is once, few, many or a size class.

clone_size	d_call	v_call	j_call	cdr3_nt	cdr3_aa
few	-	TRBV19	TRBJ2-5	TGTGCCAGTAAGGGCCAGGGGGGATACCAAGAGACCCAGTACTTC	CASKGQGGYQETQYF
-	-	TRBV6-5	TRBJ1-1	TGTGCCAGCAGTTACTTGCAGGGAGGGACTGAAGCTTTCTTT	CASSYLQGGTEAFF
-	-	TRBV6-5	TRBJ1-6	TGTGCCAGCAGCCGCGGGGTACCATATAATTCACCCCTCCACTTT	CASSRGVPYNSPLHF
-	-	TRBV5-1	TRBJ2-5	TGCGCCAGCAGCTTGAGACCTCACGGGTCCCAAGAGACCCAGTACTTC	CASSLRPHGSQETQYF
few	TRBD1	TRBV7-9	TRBJ2-5	TGTGCCAGCAGCCAACCGACAGGGGGAGGAACGGAGACCCAGTACTTC	CASSQPTGGGTETQYF
-	TRBD1	TRBV7-2	TRBJ1-5	TGTGCCAGCAGCTTACAGGGACAGCATAGCAATCAGCCCCAGCATTTT	CASSLQGQHSNQPQHF
-	TRBD1	TRBV5-4	TRBJ2-1	TGTGCCAGCAGCCCGGGACAGGATATCCCTCACAATGAGCAGTTCTTC	CASSPGQDIPHNEQFF
-	TRBD1	TRBV7-9	TRBJ2-1	TGTGCCAGCAGCTTGAGCTACAGGGGAAATGAGCAGTTCTTC	CASSLSYRGNEQFF
few	TRBD1	TRBV7-9	TRBJ1-2	TGTGCCAGCAGCCCAGCCGGGACAGGGGGGTCCTACTATGGCTACACCTTC	CASSPAGTGGSYYGYTF
-	-	TRBV6-5	TRBJ2-1	TGTGCCAGCAGTTACTCTAGCGGAGAACTCTACAATGAGCAGTTCTTC	CASSYSSGELYNEQFF
-	TRBD1	TRBV6-1	TRBJ2-7	TGTGCCAGCAGTGAACGGGGACAGCCCGTGGACTTC	CASSERGQPVDF
-	-	TRBV2	TRBJ2-5	TGTGCCAGCAGTGAAGGGCCGGGACAAGAGACCCAGTACTTC	CASSEGPGQETQYF
-	-	TRBV19	TRBJ1-3	TGTGCCAGTAGTATTCTATTAGGAAACACCATATATTTT	CASSILLGNTIYF
few	TRBD2	TRBV28	TRBJ2-1	TGTGCCAGCAGTTCCCCAGTAGCGGGAGGGAATGAGCAGTTCTTC	CASSSPVAGGNEQFF
-	TRBD2	TRBV5-8	TRBJ2-1	TGTGCCAGCAGCTTGGAGGTAGCGGGCTACGCTGGCAATGAGCAGTTCTTC	CASSLEVAGYAGNEQFF
-	TRBD2	TRBV7-9	TRBJ2-1	TGTGCCAGCAGCTTAACTCGGGGGGGTTCCCATGAGCAGTTCTTC	CASSLTRGGSHEQFF
-	TRBD1	TRBV18	TRBJ2-7	TGTGCCAGCTCACCGGGACAGAATCTACGGGAGCAGTACTTC	CASSPGQNLREQYF
-	-	TRBV21-1	TRBJ2-1	TGTGCCAGCAGCAAAACTTGGCTAGCGGGAGCAAACTCCTACAATGAGCAGTTCTTC	CASSKTWLAGANSYNEQFF
-	-	TRBV27	TRBJ2-6	TGTGCCAGCAGTTCAGGGACTGGGGCCAACGTCCTGACTTTC	CASSSGTGANVLTF
-	TRBD1	TRBV28	TRBJ1-2	TGTGCCAGCAGCCAATTAGACAGGGGACTCTATGGCTACACCTTC	CASSQLDRGLYGYTF
-	-	TRBV7-2	TRBJ1-1	TGTGCCAGCAGCTTAGCGCGCTTCACTGAAGCTTTCTTT	CASSLARFTEAFF
-	-	TRBV29-1	TRBJ1-2	TGCAGCGTACTCTCTAGCCGGATGATAGTAGGCTACACCTTC	CSVLSSRMIVGYTF
-	TRBD1	TRBV27	TRBJ1-2	TGTGCCAGCAACCCGGGACAGGGGACCCCTAACTATGGCTACACCTTC	CASNPGQGTPNYGYTF
few	TRBD2	TRBV7-8	TRBJ2-7	TGTGCCAGCAGCCAAGGACTAGCGGGTGCCTACGAGCAGTACTTC	CASSQGLAGAYEQYF
-	-	TRBV5-1	TRBJ1-2	TGCGCCAGCAGCTTCAGGGGCGTTGGTGGCTACACCTTC	CASSFRGVGGYTF
-	-	TRBV6-6	TRBJ2-1	TGTGCCAGCAGGTACCGGGACATCTCCTACAATGAGCAGTTCTTC	CASRYRDISYNEQFF
-	TRBD1	TRBV4-3	TRBJ2-7	TGCGCCAGCAGCCAAGATAATGGACAGGGGTACGAGCAGTACTTC	CASSQDNGQGYEQYF
-	-	TRBV2	TRBJ2-1	TGTGCCAGCAGCGTGTCTCGTAACAATGAGCAGTTCTTC	CASSVSRNNEQFF
-	TRBD2	TRBV27	TRBJ2-7	TGTGCCAGCAGTCTAGCGGACTCCTACGAGCAGTACTTC	CASSLADSYEQYF
few	TRBD2	TRBV10-3	TRBJ2-1	TGTGCCATCAGTGAGGGACTAGCGGTCCTCTACAATGAGCAGTTCTTC	CAISEGLAVLYNEQFF
few	TRBD2	TRBV19	TRBJ2-1	TGTGCCAGTGGGACTACAGCCCTCTCCTACAATGAGCAGTTCTTC	CASGTTALSYNEQFF
few	-	TRBV4-1	TRBJ1-4	TGCGCCAGCAGCCAAGCCTACGTTACTGAAAAACTGTTTTTT	CASSQAYVTEKLFF
-	-	TRBV7-2	TRBJ2-5	TGTGCCAGCAGCGGGAACCGGGGGCAAGAGACCCAGTACTTC	CASSGNRGQETQYF
-	-	TRBV19	TRBJ1-2	TGTGCCACCAGGGACTACGGCTATGGCTACACCTTC	CATRDYGYGYTF
-	-	TRBV7-2	TRBJ2-7	TGTGCCAGCAGCTTAGCTAGCGGATACTACGAGCAGTACTTC	CASSLASGYYEQYF
-	TRBD1	TRBV6-5	TRBJ2-7	TGTGCCAGCAGAGGGGGCCGGCTGTACGAGCAGTACTTC	CASRGGRLYEQYF
once	-	TRBV7-2	TRBJ2-3	TGTGCCAGCAGCACGGACAGAAGCGCAGATACGCAGTATTTT	CASSTDRSADTQYF
-	-	TRBV11-3	TRBJ2-7	TGTGCCAGCAGCTTGACACCGACCTACGAGCAGTACTTC	CASSLTPTYEQYF
few	-	TRBV19	TRBJ1-5	TGTGCCAGTAGTATAGGCACAGGGACTAAGGATCAGCCCCAGCATTTT	CASSIGTGTKDQPQHF
-	-	TRBV7-2	TRBJ2-4	TGTGCCAGCAGCTTTGCCAGGGGTGACATTCAGTACTTC	CASSFARGDIQYF
-	-	TRBV27	TRBJ1-1	TGTGCCAGCAGTTACCTCTACAGGGAGACTGAAGCTTTCTTT	CASSYLYRETEAFF
-	TRBD2	TRBV5-1	TRBJ2-1	TGCGCCAGCAGCACCGGGACTAGCGGGACCGTATTTTCCTACAATGAGCAGTTCTTC	CASSTGTSGTVFSYNEQFF